In its sample, the clone carrying this T cell receptor (beta chain) was seen many times. Its antigen is unknown. Arm-PCR of CDR3 regions with iRepertoire HTBI primers generated TCR beta libraries. One entry per CDR3 protein results from TCRdb running MiXCR on the multiplex PCR reads. The sample has fewer than 350,000 distinct CDR3 sequences, 15% to 20% seen once. Time point in this sample: newly diagnosed GD, antithyroid drugs for less than 3 months. PBMCs provided the RNA from which the TCR library was made. The CDR3 consists of 15 residues. V was trimmed by 4 bases and J by 3 bases, leaving 13 bases between them. The data belong to a study of regulatory T cells in long-lasting Graves disease. Study in general: Graves' patients with a new diagnosis had received antithyroid drugs under 3 months. Study outcomes and limitations: Sampling was limited to peripheral blood rather than thyroid tissue.

The receptor's source is a female donor with Graves disease. The V and J genes are TRBV12-3 or TRBV12-4 and TRBJ1-5, with D possibly being TRBD1 (5 bases). The source material was peripheral blood mononuclear cells (PBMCs), sampled at new diagnosis, from a patient treated with antithyroid drugs. Written as DNA, the CDR3 is TGTGCCAGCAGTTGGGCGCGGGACCACAATCAGCCCCAGCATTTT. Translation: CASSWARDHNQPQHF.